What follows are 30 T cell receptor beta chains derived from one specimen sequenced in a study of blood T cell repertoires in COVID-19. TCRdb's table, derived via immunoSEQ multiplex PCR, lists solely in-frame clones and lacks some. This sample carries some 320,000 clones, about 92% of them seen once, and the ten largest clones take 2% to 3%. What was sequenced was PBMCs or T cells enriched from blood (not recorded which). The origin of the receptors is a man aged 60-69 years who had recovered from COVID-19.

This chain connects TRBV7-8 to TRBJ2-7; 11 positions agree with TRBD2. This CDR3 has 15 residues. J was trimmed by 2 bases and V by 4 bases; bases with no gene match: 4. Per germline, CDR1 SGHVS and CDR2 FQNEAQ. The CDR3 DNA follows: TGTGCCAGCAGCTCCAAGACTAGCGGGGCCTACGAGCAGTACTTC. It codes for CASSSKTSGAYEQYF. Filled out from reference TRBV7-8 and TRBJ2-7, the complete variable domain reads GAGVSQSPRYKVAKRGQDVALRCDPISGHVSLFWYQQALGQGPEFLTYFQNEAQLDKSGLPSDRFFAERPEGSVSTLKIQRTQQEDSAVYLCASSSKTSGAYEQYFGPGTRLTVT.

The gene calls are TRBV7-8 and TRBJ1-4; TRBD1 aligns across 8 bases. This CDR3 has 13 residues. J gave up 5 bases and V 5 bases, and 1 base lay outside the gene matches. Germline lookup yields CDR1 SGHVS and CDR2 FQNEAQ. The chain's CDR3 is CASSRQGNEKLFF. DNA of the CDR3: TGTGCCAGCAGCCGACAGGGGAATGAAAAACTGTTTTTT.

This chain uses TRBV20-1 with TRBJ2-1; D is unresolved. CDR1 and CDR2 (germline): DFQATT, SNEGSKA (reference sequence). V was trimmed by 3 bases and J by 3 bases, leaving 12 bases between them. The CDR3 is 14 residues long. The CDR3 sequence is CSASIQRHYNEQFF. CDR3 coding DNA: TGCAGTGCTAGTATCCAGCGTCACTACAATGAGCAGTTCTTC.

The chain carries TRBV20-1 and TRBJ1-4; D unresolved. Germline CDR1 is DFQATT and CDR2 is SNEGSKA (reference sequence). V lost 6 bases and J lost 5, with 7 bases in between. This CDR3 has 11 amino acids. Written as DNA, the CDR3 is TGCAGTGCGCAGGAAAATGAAAAACTGTTTTTT. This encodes CSAQENEKLFF.

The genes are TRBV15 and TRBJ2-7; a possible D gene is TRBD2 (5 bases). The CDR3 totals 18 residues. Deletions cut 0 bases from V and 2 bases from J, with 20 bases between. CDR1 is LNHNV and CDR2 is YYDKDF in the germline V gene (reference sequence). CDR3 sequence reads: CATSRDYGSFGGAYEQYF. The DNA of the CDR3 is TGTGCCACCAGCAGAGATTACGGCAGCTTCGGAGGTGCCTACGAGCAGTACTTC.

In nucleotides, the CDR3 is TGTGCCAGCAGCTTGCCCGGTTCTGGAAACACCATATATTTT. Translating gives CASSLPGSGNTIYF. The chain has TRBV11-2 and TRBJ1-3, with D uncertain. Germline CDR1 and CDR2: SGHAT and FQNNGV. The CDR3 spans 14 residues. The germline V and J ends were trimmed by 3 bases and 1 base, with 7 bases remaining between them.

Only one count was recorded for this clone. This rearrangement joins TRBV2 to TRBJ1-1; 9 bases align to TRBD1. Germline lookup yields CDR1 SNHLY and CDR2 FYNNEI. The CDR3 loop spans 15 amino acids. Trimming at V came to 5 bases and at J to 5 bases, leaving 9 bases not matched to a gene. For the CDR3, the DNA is TGTGCCAGCAGTAAAACCGGGACAGGGTTGACTGAAGCTTTCTTT. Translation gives CASSKTGTGLTEAFF.

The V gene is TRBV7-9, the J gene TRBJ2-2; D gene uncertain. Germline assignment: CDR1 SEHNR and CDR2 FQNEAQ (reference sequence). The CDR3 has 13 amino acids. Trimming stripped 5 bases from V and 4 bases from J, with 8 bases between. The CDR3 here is CASSPSATGELFF. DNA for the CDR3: TGTGCCAGCAGCCCCAGTGCCACCGGGGAGCTGTTTTTT.

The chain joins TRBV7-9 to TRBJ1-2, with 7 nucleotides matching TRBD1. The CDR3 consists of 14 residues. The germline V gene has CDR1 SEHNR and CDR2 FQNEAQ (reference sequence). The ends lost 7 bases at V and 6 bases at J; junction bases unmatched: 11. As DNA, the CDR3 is TGTGCCAGCAACCGCTGGGACAGCTCGGATGGCTACACCTTC. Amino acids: CASNRWDSSDGYTF.

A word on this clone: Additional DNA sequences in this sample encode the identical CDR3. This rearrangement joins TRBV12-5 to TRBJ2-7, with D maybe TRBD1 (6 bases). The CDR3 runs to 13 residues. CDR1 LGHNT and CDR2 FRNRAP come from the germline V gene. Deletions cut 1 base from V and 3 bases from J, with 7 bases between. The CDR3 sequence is CASGLDRDYEQYF. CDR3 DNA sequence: TGTGCTAGTGGTTTGGACAGGGACTACGAGCAGTACTTC.

The CDR3 here is CASSQEGRGYTF. The CDR3 DNA is TGTGCCAGCAGCCAAGAAGGGCGGGGTTACACCTTC. The chain links TRBV3-1 (or the pseudogene TRBV3-2) to TRBJ1-2, with no clear D. With 0 bases removed from V and 11 bases from J, the gap between germline ends came to 10 bases. This CDR3 spans 12 amino acids. Germline V lookup: CDR1 LGHDT, CDR2 YNNKEL (reference sequence).

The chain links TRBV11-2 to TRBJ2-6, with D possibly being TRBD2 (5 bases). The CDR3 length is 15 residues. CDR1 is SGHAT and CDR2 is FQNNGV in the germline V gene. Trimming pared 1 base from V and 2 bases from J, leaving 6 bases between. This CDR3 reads CASSLVRAGANVLTF. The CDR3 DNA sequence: TGTGCCAGCAGCTTAGTGAGGGCTGGGGCCAACGTCCTGACTTTC.

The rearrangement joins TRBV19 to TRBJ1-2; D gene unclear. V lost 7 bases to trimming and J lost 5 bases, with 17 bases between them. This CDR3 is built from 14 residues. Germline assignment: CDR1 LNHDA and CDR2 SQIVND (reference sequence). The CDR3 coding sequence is TGTGCCAGTACCCAATTTAGTAGTCTTTATGGCTACACCTTC. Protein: CASTQFSSLYGYTF.

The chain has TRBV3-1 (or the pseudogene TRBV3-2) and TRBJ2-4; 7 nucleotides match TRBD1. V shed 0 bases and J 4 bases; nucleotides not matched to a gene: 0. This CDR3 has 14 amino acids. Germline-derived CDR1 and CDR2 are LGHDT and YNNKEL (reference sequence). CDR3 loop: CASSQEGQKNIQYF. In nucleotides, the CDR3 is TGTGCCAGCAGCCAAGAGGGACAGAAAAACATTCAGTACTTC.

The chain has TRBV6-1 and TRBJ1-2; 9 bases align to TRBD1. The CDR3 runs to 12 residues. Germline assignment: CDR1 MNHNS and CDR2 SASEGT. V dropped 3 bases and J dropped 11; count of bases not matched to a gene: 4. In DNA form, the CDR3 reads TGTGCCAGCAGTGACCCCGGGACAGGGTACACCTTC. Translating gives CASSDPGTGYTF.

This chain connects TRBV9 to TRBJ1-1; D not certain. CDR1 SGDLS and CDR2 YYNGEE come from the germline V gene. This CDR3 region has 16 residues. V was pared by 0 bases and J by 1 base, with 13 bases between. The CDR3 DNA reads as TGTGCCAGCAGCGTAGGTTCCAGAAGAAAGAACACTGAAGCTTTCTTT. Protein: CASSVGSRRKNTEAFF.

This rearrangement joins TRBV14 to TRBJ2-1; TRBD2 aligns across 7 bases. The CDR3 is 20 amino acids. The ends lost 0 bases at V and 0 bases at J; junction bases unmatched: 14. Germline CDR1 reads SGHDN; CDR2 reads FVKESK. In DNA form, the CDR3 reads TGTGCCAGCAGCCAAGAACCGGGACTAACGCCTGCGAGCTCCTACAATGAGCAGTTCTTC. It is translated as CASSQEPGLTPASSYNEQFF.

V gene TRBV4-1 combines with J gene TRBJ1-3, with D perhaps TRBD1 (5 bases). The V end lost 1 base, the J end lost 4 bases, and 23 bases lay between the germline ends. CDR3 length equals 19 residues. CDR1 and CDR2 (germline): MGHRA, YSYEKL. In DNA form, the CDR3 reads TGCGCCAGCAGCCAAGTTTCCTATCGGTCGGGGGGAAGGGGAAACACCATATATTTT. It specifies CASSQVSYRSGGRGNTIYF.

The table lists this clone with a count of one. CDR3 in amino acids: CASSSPAGSEKLFF. As DNA, the CDR3 is TGTGCCAGCAGCTCCCCCGCGGGGAGCGAAAAACTGTTTTTT. The J gene is TRBJ1-4, the V gene TRBV7-9; no firm D call. Germline V gene data show CDR1 as SEHNR and CDR2 as FQNEAQ (reference sequence). Trimming left V 4 bases short and J 8 bases short, with 14 bases between. This CDR3 comprises 14 residues.

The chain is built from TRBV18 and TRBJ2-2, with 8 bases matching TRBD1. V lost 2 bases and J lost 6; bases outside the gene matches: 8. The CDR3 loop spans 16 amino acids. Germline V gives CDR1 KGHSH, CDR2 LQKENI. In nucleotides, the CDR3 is TGTGCCAGCTCACCAGGACAGGGCCGGAGCGCCGGGGAGCTGTTTTTT. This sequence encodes CASSPGQGRSAGELFF.

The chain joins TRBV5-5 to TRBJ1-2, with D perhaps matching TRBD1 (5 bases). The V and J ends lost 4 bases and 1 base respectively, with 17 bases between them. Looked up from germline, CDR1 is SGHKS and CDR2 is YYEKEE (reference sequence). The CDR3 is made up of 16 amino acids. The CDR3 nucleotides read TGTGCCAGCAGCCCATCCGTTGGGGGGAATAACTATGGCTACACCTTC. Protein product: CASSPSVGGNNYGYTF.

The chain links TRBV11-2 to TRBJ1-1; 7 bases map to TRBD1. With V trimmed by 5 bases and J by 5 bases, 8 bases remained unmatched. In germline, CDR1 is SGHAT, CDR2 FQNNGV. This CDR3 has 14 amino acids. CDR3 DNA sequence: TGTGCCAGCAGCCCAAGACAGGGACGGACTGAAGCTTTCTTT. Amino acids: CASSPRQGRTEAFF.

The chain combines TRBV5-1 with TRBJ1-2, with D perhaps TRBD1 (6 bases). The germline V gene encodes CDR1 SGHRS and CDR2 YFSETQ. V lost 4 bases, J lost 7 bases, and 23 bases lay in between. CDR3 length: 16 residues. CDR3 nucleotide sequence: TGCGCCAGCAGCCCAGAGGCCGGTTCGATACAGGGTGGCTACACCTTC. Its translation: CASSPEAGSIQGGYTF. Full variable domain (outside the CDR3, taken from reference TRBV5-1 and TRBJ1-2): KAGVTQTPRYLIKTRGQQVTLSCSPISGHRSVSWYQQTPGQGLQFLFEYFSETQRNKGNFPGRFSGRQFSNSRSEMNVSTLELGDSALYLCASSPEAGSIQGGYTFGSGTRLTVV.

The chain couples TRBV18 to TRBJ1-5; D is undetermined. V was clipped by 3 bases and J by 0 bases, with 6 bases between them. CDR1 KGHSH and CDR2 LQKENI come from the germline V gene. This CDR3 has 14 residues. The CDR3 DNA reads TGTGCCAGCTCACCCCAGGCTAGCAATCAGCCCCAGCATTTT. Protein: CASSPQASNQPQHF. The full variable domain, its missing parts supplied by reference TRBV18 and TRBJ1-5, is NAGVMQNPRHLVRRRGQEARLRCSPMKGHSHVYWYRQLPEEGLKFMVYLQKENIIDESGMPKERFSAEFPKEGPSILRIQQVVRGDSAAYFCASSPQASNQPQHFGDGTRLSIL.

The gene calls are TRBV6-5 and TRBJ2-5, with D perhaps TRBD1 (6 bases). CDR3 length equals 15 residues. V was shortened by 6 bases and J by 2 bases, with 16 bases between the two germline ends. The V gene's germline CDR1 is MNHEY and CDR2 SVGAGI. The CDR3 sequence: CASSNRDTYQETQYF. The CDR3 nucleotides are TGTGCCAGCAGCAACCGGGACACTTATCAAGAGACCCAGTACTTC.

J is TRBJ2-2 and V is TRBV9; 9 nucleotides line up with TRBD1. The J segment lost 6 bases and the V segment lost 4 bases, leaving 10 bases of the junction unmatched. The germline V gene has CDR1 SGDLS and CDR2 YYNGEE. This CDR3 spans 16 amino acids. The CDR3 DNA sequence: TGTGCCAGCAGCAATCCGGGACAGGGCTTTCCCGGGGAGCTGTTTTTT. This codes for CASSNPGQGFPGELFF.

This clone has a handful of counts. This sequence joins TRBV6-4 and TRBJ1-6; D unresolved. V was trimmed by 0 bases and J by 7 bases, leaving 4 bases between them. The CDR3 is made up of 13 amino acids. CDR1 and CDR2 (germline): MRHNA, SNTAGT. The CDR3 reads CASSDSTNSPLHF. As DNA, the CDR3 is TGTGCCAGCAGTGACTCGACAAATTCACCCCTCCACTTT.

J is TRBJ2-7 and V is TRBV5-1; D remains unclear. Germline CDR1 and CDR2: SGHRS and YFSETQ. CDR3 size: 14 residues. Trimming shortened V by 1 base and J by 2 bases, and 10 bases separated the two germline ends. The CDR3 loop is CASSLSQNTYEQYF. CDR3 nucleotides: TGCGCCAGCAGCTTGAGTCAGAACACCTACGAGCAGTACTTC.

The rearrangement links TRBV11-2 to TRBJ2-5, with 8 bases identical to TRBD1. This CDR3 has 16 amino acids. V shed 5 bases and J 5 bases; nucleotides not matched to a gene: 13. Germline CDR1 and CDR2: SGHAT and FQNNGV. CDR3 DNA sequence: TGTGCCAGCAGCAAAATCCCGGGACAGGCGGGGGAGACCCAGTACTTC. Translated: CASSKIPGQAGETQYF. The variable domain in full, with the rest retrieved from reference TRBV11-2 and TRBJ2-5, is EAGVAQSPRYKIIEKRQSVAFWCNPISGHATLYWYQQILGQGPKLLIQFQNNGVVDDSQLPKDRFSAERLKGVDSTLKIQPAKLEDSAVYLCASSKIPGQAGETQYFGPGTRLLVL.

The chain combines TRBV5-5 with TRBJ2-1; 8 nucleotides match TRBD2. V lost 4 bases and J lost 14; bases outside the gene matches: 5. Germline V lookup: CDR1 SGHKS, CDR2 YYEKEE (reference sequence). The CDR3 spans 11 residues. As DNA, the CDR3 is TGTGCCAGCAGCCTTCGGGGGGGAGAGTTCTTC. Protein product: CASSLRGGEFF.